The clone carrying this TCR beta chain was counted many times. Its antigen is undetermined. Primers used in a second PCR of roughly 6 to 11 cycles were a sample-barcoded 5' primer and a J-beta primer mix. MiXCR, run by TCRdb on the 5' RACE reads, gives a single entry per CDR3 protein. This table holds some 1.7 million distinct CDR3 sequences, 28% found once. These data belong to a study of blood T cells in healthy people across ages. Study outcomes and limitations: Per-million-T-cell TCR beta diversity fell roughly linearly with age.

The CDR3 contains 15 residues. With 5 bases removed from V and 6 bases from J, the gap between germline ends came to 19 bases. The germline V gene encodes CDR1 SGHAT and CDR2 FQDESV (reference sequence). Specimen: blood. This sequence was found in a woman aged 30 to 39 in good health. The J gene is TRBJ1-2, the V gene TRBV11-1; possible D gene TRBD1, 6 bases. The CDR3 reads CASSLTQGQVDGYTF. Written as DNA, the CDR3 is TGTGCCAGCAGCCTCACTCAGGGGCAAGTCGATGGCTACACCTTC.